The 3 T cell receptor beta chains given below trace back to one sample, sequenced in a study of T-cell reconstitution after alpha-beta-depleted transplantation in children listed by TCRdb under 2016. The library was generated by PCR. TCRdb lists the instrument as Illumina HiSeq 2500. To normalize quantification of the TCRbeta repertoire, the TCR libraries were built with molecular barcoding that relied on unique molecular identifiers. TCRdb itself trimmed the public reads at Q25 with fastp, ran MiXCR and retained productive beta chains. Identical CDR3 protein sequences are pooled into one entry, listed with their most common genes and DNA. The sample table lists about 690,000 distinct CDR3 sequences, about 15% of them with a count of one. The top ten constitute 0.8% to 1.1% of the sample. Sequenced material: PBMCs from the stem cell graft donor, taken from the stem cell graft. Receptors were obtained from a human donor who donated a stem cell graft to a child with acute myeloid leukemia.

This clonotype was seen a few times. The V call is TRBV6-2 or TRBV6-3, the J call TRBJ2-3; a weak D match, TRBD2 (5 bases). This CDR3 comprises 15 residues. Deletions cut 6 bases from V and 2 bases from J, with 15 bases between. Germline-derived CDR1 and CDR2 are MNHEY and SVGEGT. CDR3 loop: CASRDSRLNTDTQYF. The CDR3 region has the DNA TGTGCCAGCAGGGACTCACGCCTAAACACAGATACGCAGTATTTT.

This clonotype was counted ten times or more. The chain has TRBV12-3 or TRBV12-4 and TRBJ2-3; the match to TRBD1 covers 7 bases. Losses at the gene ends were 5 bases for V and 1 base for J; bases not matched to a gene: 3. The CDR3 covers 14 residues. This chain's CDR3 is CASSTGTGTDTQYF. The DNA for the CDR3 is TGTGCCAGCAGTACCGGGACAGGCACAGATACGCAGTATTTT.

A note on this clonotype: This may come from a read error, since a much larger clone is one base off. This sequence joins TRBV12-3 or TRBV12-4 and TRBJ1-3, with D unresolved. This CDR3 has 15 amino acids. V lost 3 bases, J lost 3 bases, and 12 bases lay in between. CDR3 in DNA: TGTGCCAGCAGTTTTTTGGGGATCTATGGAAACACCATATATTTT. Protein product: CASSFLGIYGNTIYF.